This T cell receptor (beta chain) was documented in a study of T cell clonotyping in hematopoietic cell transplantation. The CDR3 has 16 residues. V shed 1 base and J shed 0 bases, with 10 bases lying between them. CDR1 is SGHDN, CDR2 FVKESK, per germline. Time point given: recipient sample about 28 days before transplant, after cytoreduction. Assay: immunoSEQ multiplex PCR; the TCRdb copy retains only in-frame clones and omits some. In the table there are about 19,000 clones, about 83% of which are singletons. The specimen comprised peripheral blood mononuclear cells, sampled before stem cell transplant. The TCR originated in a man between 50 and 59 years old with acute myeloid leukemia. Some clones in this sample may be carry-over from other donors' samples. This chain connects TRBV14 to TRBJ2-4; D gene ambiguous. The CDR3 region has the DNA TGTGCCAGCAGCCAAGGTTCAGGTATAGCCAAAAACATTCAGTACTTC. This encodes CASSQGSGIAKNIQYF. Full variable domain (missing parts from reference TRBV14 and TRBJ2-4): EAGVTQFPSHSVIEKGQTVTLRCDPISGHDNLYWYRRVMGKEIKFLLHFVKESKQDESGMPNNRFLAERTGGTYSTLKVQPAELEDSGVYFCASSQGSGIAKNIQYFGAGTRLSVL.